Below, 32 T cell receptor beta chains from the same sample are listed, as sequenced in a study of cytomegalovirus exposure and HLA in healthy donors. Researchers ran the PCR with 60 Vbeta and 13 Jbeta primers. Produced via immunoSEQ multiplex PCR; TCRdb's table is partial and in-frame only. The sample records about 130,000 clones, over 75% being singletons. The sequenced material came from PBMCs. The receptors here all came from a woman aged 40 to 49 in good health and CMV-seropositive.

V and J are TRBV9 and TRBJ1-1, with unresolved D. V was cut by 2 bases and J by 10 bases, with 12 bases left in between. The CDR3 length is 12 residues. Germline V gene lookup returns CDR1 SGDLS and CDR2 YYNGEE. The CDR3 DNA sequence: TGTGCCAGCAGCGTGGAGGGAGGTGGAGCTTTCTTT. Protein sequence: CASSVEGGGAFF.

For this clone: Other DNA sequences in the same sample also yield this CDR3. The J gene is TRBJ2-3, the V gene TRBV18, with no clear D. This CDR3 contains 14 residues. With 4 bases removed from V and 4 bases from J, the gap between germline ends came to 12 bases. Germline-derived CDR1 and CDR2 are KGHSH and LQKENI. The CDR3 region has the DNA TGTGCCAGCTCACGACTCTCCGGGTCAGATACGCAGTATTTT. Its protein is CASSRLSGSDTQYF.

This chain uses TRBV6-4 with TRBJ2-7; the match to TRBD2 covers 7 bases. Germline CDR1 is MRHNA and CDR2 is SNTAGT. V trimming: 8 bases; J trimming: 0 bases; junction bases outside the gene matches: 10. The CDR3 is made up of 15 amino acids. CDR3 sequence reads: CASGLNGRRSYEQYF. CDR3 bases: TGTGCCAGCGGCCTGAACGGGAGGCGCTCCTACGAGCAGTACTTC.

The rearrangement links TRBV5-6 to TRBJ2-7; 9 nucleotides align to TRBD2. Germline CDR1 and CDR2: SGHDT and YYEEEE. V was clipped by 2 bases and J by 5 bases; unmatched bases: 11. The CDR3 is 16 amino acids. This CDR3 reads CASSFYLAGPFDEQYF. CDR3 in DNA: TGTGCCAGCAGCTTTTATCTAGCGGGACCCTTCGACGAGCAGTACTTC.

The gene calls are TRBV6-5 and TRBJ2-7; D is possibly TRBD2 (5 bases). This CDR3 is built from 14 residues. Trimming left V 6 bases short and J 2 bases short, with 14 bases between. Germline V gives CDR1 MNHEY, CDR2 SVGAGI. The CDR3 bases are TGTGCCAGCAGCCAAGCGGAAAGTACCTACGAGCAGTACTTC. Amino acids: CASSQAESTYEQYF.

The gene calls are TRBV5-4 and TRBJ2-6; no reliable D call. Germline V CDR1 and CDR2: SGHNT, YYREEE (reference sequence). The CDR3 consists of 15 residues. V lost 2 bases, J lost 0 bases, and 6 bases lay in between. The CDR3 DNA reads TGTGCCAGCAGCTTATCAATCTCTGGGGCCAACGTCCTGACTTTC. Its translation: CASSLSISGANVLTF. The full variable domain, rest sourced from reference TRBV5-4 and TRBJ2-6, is ETGVTQSPTHLIKTRGQQVTLRCSSQSGHNTVSWYQQALGQGPQFIFQYYREEENGRGNFPPRFSGLQFPNYSSELNVNALELDDSALYLCASSLSISGANVLTFGAGSRLTVL.

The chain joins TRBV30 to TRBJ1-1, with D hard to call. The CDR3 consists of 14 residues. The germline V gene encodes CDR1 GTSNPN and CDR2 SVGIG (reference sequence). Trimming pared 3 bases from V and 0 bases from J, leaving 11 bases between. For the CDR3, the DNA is TGTGCCTGGAGCGATTATACAGTGAACACTGAAGCTTTCTTT. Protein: CAWSDYTVNTEAFF. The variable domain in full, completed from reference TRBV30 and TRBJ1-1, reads SQTIHQWPATLVQPVGSPLSLECTVEGTSNPNLYWYRQAAGRGLQLLFYSVGIGQISSEVPQNLSASRPQDRQFILSSKKLLLSDSGFYLCAWSDYTVNTEAFFGQGTRLTVV.

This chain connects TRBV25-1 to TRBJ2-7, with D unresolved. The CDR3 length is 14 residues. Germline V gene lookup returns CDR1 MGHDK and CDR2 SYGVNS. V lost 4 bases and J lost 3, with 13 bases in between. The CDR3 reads CASSVRLDGYEQYF. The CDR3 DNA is TGTGCCAGCAGTGTCCGGCTAGACGGCTACGAGCAGTACTTC.

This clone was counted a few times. The CDR3 here is CASSLLGREQETQYF. The DNA of the CDR3 is TGTGCCAGCAGCTTGCTCGGGAGGGAACAAGAGACCCAGTACTTC. The chain carries TRBV5-6 and TRBJ2-5, with 8 bases aligning to TRBD2. Trimming cost V 1 base and J 2 bases; bases outside gene matches: 4. Germline CDR1 reads SGHDT; CDR2 reads YYEEEE. The length of the CDR3 is 15 residues.

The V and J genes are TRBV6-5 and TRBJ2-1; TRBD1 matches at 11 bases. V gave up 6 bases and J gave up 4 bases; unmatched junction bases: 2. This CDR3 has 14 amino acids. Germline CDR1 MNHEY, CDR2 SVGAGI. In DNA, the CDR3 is TGTGCCAGCAGCGGGACAGGGGGGTACAATGAGCAGTTCTTC. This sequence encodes CASSGTGGYNEQFF.

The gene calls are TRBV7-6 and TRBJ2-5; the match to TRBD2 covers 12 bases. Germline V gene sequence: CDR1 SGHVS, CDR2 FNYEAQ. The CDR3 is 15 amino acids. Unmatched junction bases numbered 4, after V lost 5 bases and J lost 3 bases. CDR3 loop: CASSKLAGGEETQYF. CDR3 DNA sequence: TGTGCCAGCAGCAAACTAGCGGGGGGAGAAGAGACCCAGTACTTC.

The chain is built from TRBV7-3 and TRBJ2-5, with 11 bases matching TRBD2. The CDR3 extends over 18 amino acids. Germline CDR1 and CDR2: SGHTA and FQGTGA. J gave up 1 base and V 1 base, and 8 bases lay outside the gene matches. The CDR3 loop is CASSLMGGLAGGQETQYF. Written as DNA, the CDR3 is TGTGCCAGCAGCTTAATGGGTGGCCTAGCGGGGGGCCAAGAGACCCAGTACTTC.

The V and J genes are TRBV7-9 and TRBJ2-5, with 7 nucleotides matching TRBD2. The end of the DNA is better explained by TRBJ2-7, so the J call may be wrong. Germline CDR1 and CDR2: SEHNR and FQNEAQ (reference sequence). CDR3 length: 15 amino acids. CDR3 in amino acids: CASSPPTSATYEQYF. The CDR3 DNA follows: TGTGCCAGCAGCCCCCCTACTAGCGCCACCTACGAGCAGTACTTC.

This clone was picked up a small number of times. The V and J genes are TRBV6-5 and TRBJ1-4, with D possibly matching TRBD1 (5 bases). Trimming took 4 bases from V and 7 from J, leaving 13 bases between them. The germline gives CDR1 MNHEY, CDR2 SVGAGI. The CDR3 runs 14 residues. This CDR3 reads CASSSPGSGEKLFF. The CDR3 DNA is TGTGCCAGCAGTTCTCCAGGGTCGGGTGAAAAACTGTTTTTT.

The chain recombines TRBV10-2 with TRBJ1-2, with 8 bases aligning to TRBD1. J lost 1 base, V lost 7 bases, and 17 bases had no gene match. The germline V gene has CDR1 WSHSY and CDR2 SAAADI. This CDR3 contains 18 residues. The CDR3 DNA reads TGCGCCAGCAAAAAGCCGCAGGGGGCCGCATCCCGTAACTATGGCTACACCTTC. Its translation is CASKKPQGAASRNYGYTF.

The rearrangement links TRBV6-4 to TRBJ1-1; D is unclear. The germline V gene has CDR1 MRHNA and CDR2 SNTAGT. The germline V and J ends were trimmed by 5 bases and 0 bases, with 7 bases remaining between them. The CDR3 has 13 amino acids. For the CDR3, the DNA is TGTGCCAGCAGTACTAAGCTGAACACTGAAGCTTTCTTT. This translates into CASSTKLNTEAFF.

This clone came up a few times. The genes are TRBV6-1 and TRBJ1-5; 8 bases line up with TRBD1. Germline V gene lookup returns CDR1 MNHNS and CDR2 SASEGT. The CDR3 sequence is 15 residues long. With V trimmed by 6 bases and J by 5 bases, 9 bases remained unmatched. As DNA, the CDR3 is TGTGCCAGCAGCTCACAGGGGGTTAGTGATCAGCCCCAGCATTTT. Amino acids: CASSSQGVSDQPQHF.

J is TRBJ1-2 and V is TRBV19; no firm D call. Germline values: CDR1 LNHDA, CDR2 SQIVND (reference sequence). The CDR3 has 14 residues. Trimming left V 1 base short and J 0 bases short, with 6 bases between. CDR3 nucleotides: TGTGCCAGTAGTATAGTTGAGGCTAACTATGGCTACACCTTC. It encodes CASSIVEANYGYTF.

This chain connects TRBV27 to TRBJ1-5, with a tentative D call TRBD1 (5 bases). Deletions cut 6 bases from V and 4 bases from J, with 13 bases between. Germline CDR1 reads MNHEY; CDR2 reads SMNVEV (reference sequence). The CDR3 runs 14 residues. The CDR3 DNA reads TGTGCCAGCAGACGATCGGGGGGGAATCAGCCCCAGCATTTT. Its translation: CASRRSGGNQPQHF.

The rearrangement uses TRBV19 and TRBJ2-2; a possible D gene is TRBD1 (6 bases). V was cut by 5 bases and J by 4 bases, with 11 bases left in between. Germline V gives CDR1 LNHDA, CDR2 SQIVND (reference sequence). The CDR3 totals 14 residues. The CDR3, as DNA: TGTGCCAGTAGTGGGGGCCTAATCACCGGGGAGCTGTTTTTT. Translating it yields CASSGGLITGELFF.

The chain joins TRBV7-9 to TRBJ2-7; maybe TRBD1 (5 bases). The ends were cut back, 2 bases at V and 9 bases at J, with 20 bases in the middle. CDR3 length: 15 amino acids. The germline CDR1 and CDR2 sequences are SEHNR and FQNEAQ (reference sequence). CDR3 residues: CASSLNGRADRGQYF. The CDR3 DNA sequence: TGTGCCAGCAGCTTAAACGGCAGGGCCGACCGAGGGCAGTACTTC.

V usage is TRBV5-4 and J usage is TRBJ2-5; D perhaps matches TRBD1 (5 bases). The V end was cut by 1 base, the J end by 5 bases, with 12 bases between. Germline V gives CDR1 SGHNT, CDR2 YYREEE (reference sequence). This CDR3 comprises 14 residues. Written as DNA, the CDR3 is TGTGCCAGCAGCTTGACGCAGGGATGGGAGACCCAGTACTTC. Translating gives CASSLTQGWETQYF.

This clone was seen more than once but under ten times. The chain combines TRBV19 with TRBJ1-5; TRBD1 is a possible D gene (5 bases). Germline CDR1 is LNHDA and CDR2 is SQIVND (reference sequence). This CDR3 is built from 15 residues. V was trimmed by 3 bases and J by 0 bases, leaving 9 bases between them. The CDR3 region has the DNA TGTGCCAGTAGTATGGGGCAGAATAGCAATCAGCCCCAGCATTTT. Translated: CASSMGQNSNQPQHF.

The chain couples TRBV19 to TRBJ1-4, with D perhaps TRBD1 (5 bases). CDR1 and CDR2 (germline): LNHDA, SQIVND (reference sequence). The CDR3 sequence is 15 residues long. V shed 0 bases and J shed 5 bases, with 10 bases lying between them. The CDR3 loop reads CASSIDQGSNEKLFF. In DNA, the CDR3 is TGTGCCAGTAGTATAGATCAGGGAAGCAATGAAAAACTGTTTTTT.

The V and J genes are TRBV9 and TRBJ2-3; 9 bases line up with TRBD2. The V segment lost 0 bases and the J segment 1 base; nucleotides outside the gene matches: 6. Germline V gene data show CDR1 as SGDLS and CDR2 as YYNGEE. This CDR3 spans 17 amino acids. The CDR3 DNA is TGTGCCAGCAGCGTAGGGGGTAGCGGGAGTGGCACAGATACGCAGTATTTT. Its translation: CASSVGGSGSGTDTQYF.

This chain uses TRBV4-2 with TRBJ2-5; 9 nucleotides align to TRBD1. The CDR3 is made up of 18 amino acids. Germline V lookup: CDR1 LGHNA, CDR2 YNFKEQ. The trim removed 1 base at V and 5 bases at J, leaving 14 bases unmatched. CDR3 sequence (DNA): TGTGCCAGCAGCCAAGTATTCGCTCGGACAGGGGTGGGGGAGACCCAGTACTTC. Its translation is CASSQVFARTGVGETQYF.

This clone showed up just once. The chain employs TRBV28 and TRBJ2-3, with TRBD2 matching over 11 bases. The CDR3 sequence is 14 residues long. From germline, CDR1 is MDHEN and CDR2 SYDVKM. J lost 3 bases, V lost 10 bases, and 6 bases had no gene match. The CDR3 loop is CATQTSGTTDTQYF. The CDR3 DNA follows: TGTGCCACCCAGACTAGCGGGACAACAGATACGCAGTATTTT.

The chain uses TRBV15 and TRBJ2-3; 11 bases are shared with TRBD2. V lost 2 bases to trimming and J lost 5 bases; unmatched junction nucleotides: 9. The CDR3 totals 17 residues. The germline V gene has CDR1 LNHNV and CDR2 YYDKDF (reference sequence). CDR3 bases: TGTGCCACCAGCAGAAAGTCTCTAGCGGGGGGAGGAGATACGCAGTATTTT. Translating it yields CATSRKSLAGGGDTQYF.

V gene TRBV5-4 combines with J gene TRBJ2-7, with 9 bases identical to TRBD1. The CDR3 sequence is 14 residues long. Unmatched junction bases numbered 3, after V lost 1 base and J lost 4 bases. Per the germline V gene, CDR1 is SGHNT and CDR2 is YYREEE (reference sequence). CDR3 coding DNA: TGTGCCAGCAGCTTGCAACAGGGGGCTTACGAGCAGTACTTC. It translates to CASSLQQGAYEQYF.

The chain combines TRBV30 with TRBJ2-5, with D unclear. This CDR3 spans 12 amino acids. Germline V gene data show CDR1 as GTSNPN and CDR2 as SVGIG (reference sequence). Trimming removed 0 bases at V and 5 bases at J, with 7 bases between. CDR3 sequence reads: CAWSVSRETQYF. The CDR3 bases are TGTGCCTGGAGTGTATCTCGGGAGACCCAGTACTTC. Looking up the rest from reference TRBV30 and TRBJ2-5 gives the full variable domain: SQTIHQWPATLVQPVGSPLSLECTVEGTSNPNLYWYRQAAGRGLQLLFYSVGIGQISSEVPQNLSASRPQDRQFILSSKKLLLSDSGFYLCAWSVSRETQYFGPGTRLLVL.

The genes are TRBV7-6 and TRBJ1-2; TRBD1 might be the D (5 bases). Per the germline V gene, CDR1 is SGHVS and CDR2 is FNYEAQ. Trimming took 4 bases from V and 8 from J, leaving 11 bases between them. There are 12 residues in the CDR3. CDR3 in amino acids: CASSSGGVGYTF. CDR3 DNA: TGTGCCAGCAGCTCCGGGGGGGTGGGCTACACCTTC.

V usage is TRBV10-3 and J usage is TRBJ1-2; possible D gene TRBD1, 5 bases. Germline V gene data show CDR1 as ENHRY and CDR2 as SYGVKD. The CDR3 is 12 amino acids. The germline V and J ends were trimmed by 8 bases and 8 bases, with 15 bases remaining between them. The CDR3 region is CAIAAGTCGYTF. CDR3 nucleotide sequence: TGTGCCATCGCTGCAGGGACTTGCGGCTACACCTTC.